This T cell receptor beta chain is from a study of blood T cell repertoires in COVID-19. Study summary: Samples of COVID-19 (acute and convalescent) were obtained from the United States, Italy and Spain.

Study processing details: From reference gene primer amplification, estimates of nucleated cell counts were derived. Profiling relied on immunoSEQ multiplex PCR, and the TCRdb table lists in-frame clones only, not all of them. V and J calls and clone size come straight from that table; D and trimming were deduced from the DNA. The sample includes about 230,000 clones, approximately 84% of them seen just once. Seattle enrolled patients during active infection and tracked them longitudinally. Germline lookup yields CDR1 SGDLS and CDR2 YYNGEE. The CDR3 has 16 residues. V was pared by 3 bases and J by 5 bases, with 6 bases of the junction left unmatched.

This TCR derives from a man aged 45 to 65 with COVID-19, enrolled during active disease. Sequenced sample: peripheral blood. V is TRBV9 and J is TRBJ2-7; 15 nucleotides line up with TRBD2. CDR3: CASSAEGLAGGNEQYF. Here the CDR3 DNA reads TGTGCCAGCAGCGCCGAGGGACTAGCGGGGGGCAACGAGCAGTACTTC.